The present T cell receptor (beta chain) was sequenced within a study of type 1 and type 2 diabetes patients (dated by TCRdb to about 2016). Background for the entire study: Recruited in China, the cohort was made up of fewer than ten type 1 diabetes patients, four type 2 diabetes patients and about 6 nondiabetic controls. Throughout the study, CD4 or CD8 MicroBeads on MACS columns were used to positively select CD4+ and CD8+ T cells from PBMCs. Altogether, roughly 20 million paired-end reads were produced across the whole study. In the study, high-throughput sequencing was used to profile TCRbeta repertoires so that type 1 diabetes, type 2 diabetes and nondiabetic individuals could be compared. Type 2 diabetes patients were used as a disease comparison group for the type 1 diabetes patients. V gene usage was similar between 20-cycle and roughly 25-cycle amplification, suggesting similar primer efficiencies and random PCR bias. Paired-end sequencing of TCRbeta libraries was performed on Illumina HiSeq 2000 or MiSeq instruments. Study-level results and caveats: Only a limited number of T2D and control samples were sequenced, so some T1D-only HECs might also appear in more T2D or control samples. Type 2 diabetes patients had few highly-expanded CD4+ clones (median one), and those clones made up a median approximately 4% of reads. Type 2 diabetes repertoires showed high diversity, significantly greater than type 1 diabetes repertoires in both CD4+ and CD8+ T cells. The study groups were not matched for age and gender, which could bias interpretation. Highly correlated V and J gene usage patterns were observed for type 2 diabetes and control samples, with an average of approximately 0.97 between samples.

Sequencing instrument: Illumina MiSeq. TCRbeta CDR3 amplification used genomic DNA from the sorted T cell subsets as template. The TCRbeta CDR3 region was amplified by multiplex PCR using 30 forward and 13 reverse primers. PCR products were purified with AMPure XP beads, after which indices and adaptors were added in a second approximately 25-cycle PCR. Before sequencing, the QIAquick Gel Extraction Kit was used to gel-purify the libraries. The original pipeline was this. Paired-end reads were merged using FLASH and were aligned with IgBLAST to IMGT V, D and J germline references. Reads with less than 70% alignment identity to germline references were removed, leaving 11,114,426 reads across the study. CDR3 boundaries, reading frame and productivity were assigned following IMGT definitions. A highly-expanded clone was defined as any clone making up 1% or more of reads, and normalized Shannon entropy served as the measure of diversity. Unpaired two-tailed t-tests were used to test for differences in Shannon entropy between groups. TCRdb reanalyzed the raw reads on its own, using fastp at Q25 for trimming and MiXCR for clone calling, and kept in-frame beta chains. Here each entry gathers all rows of one CDR3 protein and keeps the most common genes and DNA. In this record, the V and J calls reflect TCRdb's handling and not the investigators' own analysis. This sample has fewer than 300,000 distinct CDR3 sequences in its table, and roughly 44% of those were observed once. The ten largest clones add up to roughly 13% of the sample.

The cysteine opens and the phenylalanine closes a CDR3 of 14 amino acids. Kept here is only the CDR3 DNA, which spans 42 bases and is read in frame from base 1. The germline V gene (reference sequence) yields MNHEY for CDR1 and SMNVEV for CDR2. Remarks on this clonotype: Its antigen specificity is not known. Its ends do not fully match the called genes, so a read error is possible.

All diabetic patients met standard classification criteria for type 1 or type 2 diabetes, with glucose and C-peptide assessed by WHO-recommended methods. Donors with other autoimmune diseases or infections within the previous four weeks were excluded from participation. Approximately 9 milliliters of peripheral blood were collected from each participant. PBMCs were isolated with LymphoPrep density separation. The sequenced sample consisted of peripheral blood mononuclear cells (PBMCs). This receptor was obtained from a man between 18 and 29 years old with type 2 diabetes. The sequence joins TRBV27 to TRBJ1-5; perhaps TRBD1 is the D gene, with 5 bases matching. The CDR3 protein sequence reads: CASNLWGEGQPQHF. The DNA sequence is as follows: TGTGCCAGCAATTTATGGGGGGAGGGTCAGCCCCAGCATTTT.